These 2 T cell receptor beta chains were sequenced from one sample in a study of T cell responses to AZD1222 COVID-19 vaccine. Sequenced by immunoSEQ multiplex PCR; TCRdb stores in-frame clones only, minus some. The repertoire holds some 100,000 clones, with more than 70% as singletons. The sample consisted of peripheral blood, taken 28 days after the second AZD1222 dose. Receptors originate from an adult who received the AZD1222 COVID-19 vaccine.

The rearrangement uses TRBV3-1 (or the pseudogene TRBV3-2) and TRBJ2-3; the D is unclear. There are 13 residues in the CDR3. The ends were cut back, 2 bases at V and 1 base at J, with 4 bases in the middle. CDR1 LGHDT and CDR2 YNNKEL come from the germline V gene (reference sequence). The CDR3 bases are TGTGCCAGCAGCCAAAGAGGCACAGATACGCAGTATTTT. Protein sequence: CASSQRGTDTQYF.

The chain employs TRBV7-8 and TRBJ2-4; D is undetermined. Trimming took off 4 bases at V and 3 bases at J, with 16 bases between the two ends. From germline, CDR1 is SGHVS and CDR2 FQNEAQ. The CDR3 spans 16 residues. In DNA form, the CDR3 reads TGTGCCAGCAGCTCTGAGTCCATCATGGGCAAAAACATTCAGTACTTC. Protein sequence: CASSSESIMGKNIQYF.